This TCR beta chain derives from a study of CD8 T cell repertoires and HIV-1 epitope variants. Across the study: T cells were cultured for about 9 days with cytokines added on days 3 and 7.

This CDR3 has 15 residues. The V segment lost 3 bases and the J segment 4 bases; nucleotides outside the gene matches: 8. Germline-derived CDR1 and CDR2 are MDHEN and SYDVKM. Sequencing used immunoSEQ multiplex PCR; TCRdb keeps in-frame clones, though not all of them. This table has around 2,200 clones, 55% to 75% appearing once. In regard to this clone: Its target is not known.

This sequence joins TRBV28 and TRBJ2-7; 8 nucleotides agree with TRBD2. The clonotype was recovered from a male donor with HIV. The sample was cultured CD8+ T cells derived from PBMCs. The CDR3 DNA reads as TGTGCCAGCAGTTTTTCGGGGAGACTAGCGTACGAGCAGTACTTC. The encoded protein is CASSFSGRLAYEQYF.